Below are 2 T cell receptor beta chains sequenced from a single sample in a study of blood T cell repertoires in COVID-19. TCRdb's copy holds only in-frame clones and misses some; the assay was immunoSEQ multiplex PCR. The sample contains roughly 66,000 clones, around 93% of which appear only once. The specimen was peripheral blood. These TCRs come from a human donor in a cohort sampled during active COVID-19.

The chain combines TRBV21-1 with TRBJ1-6. TRBV21-1 is noted as a pseudogene. The CDR3 loop spans 16 amino acids. The CDR3 loop reads CASSASTGSPIPPLHF. In DNA, the CDR3 is TGTGCCAGCAGCGCCTCCACGGGGTCCCCCATTCCTCCCCTCCACTTT.

The rearrangement joins TRBV24-1 to TRBJ2-7; 8 bases map to TRBD1. CDR1 and CDR2 from the germline V gene are KGHDR and SFDVKD. The CDR3 is 15 amino acids. V lost 3 bases to trimming and J lost 3 bases; unmatched junction nucleotides: 6. CDR3 coding DNA: TGTGCCACCAGTGATGCGACAGGGGCGAACTACGAGCAGTACTTC. Amino acid sequence: CATSDATGANYEQYF.